This T cell receptor beta chain was observed in a study of blood T cell repertoires in COVID-19. Study in general: Nucleic acid was either cDNA or gDNA, and it came from T cells, B-cell-depleted T cells, or PBMCs.

Per the study methods: Scientists estimated how many nucleated cells there were by amplifying reference gene primers. Measured with immunoSEQ multiplex PCR; TCRdb has only the in-frame clones, and not every one. The V and J calls and clone size were taken over from that table, and D and trimming were inferred from the DNA. The table includes around 300,000 clones, 90% detected once. The CDR3 length is 15 residues. The germline CDR1 and CDR2 sequences are MRHNA and SNTAGT. V dropped 0 bases and J dropped 4; count of bases not matched to a gene: 3. Assignment of participants to cohorts was predicated upon participant-reported clinical history. Recovery among Cohort 3 donors was established by two negative PCRs, clearance, or symptom resolution.

The specimen was PBMCs or T cells enriched from blood (not recorded which). This chain connects TRBV6-4 to TRBJ2-3; the match to TRBD2 covers 8 bases. The source of this sequence is a woman aged 30 to 39 who had recovered from COVID-19. The CDR3 loop reads CASSDSTGGPDTQYF. DNA of the CDR3: TGTGCCAGCAGTGACTCGACGGGAGGGCCAGATACGCAGTATTTT.